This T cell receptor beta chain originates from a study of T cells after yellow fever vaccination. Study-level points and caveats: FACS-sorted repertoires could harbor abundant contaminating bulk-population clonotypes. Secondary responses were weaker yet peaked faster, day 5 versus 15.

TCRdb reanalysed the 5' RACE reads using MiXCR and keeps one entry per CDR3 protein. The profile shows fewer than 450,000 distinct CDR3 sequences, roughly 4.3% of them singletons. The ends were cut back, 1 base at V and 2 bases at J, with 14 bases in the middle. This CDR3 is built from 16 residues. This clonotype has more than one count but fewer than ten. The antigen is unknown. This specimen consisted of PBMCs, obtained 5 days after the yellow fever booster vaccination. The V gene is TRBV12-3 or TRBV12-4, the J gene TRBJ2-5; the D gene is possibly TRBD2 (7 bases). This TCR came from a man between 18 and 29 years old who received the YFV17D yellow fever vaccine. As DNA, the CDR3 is TGTGCCAGCAGTTTAGAACAGCGGGACACTCAAGAGACCCAGTACTTC. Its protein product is CASSLEQRDTQETQYF.